The rows below give T cell receptor beta chains drawn from one sample of a study of blood T cells in healthy people across ages. TCRdb redid the calling of the 5' RACE reads with MiXCR, one entry per CDR3 protein. In the table there are under 950,000 distinct CDR3 sequences, around a fifth of which are singletons. Sequencing was carried out using blood. The receptors were gathered from a man between 65 and 85 years old in good health. CDR3s include the opening cysteine and the closing phenylalanine or tryptophan. The order of the fields is V gene, D gene, J gene, CDR3 protein. The D gene is left open where the match is weak.

>TRBV7-2|TRBD2|TRBJ2-1
CASSLEGLAGLGEQFF
>TRBV7-7|NA|TRBJ2-5
CASSFNIQETQYF
>TRBV4-1|NA|TRBJ2-3
CASSQLTSSSTDTQYF
>TRBV21-1|NA|TRBJ2-4
CASSKEAREGMGKNIQYF
>TRBV12-3/TRBV12-4|NA|TRBJ1-1
CASSPPLWRGNTEAFF
>TRBV24-1|TRBD2|TRBJ2-3
CATSDPLAGGPDTQYF
>TRBV29-1|TRBD1|TRBJ1-1
CSVEKGQGATEAFF
>TRBV20-1|TRBD1|TRBJ2-7
CSARRTGDFYEQYF
>TRBV20-1|NA|TRBJ1-1
CSAPLQGIEAFF
>TRBV20-1|TRBD2|TRBJ2-1
CSAPGRGSYNEQFF
>TRBV6-2/TRBV6-3|NA|NA
CASSYSVVDRGPADEQFF